The 20 T cell receptor beta chains in this list originate from one sample, sequenced in a study of a mutant IDH1 vaccine in newly diagnosed glioma. These receptors lack a known antigen. Sequencing was performed with immunoSEQ multiplex PCR; in TCRdb, only in-frame clones are kept and a portion is missing. The table has around 69,000 clones, 85% to 90% seen once. Time point meaning: week 35, safety follow-up. Every vaccine dose comprised 300 ug of mutant IDH1 20-mer peptide plus topical imiquimod. The source was PBMCs, collected from a glioma patient whose treatment included an IDH1 peptide vaccine. These receptors originate from a man aged 30 to 39 with glioma.

The rearrangement uses TRBV6-1 and TRBJ1-5, with D uncertain. The CDR3 has 15 amino acids. Germline CDR1 reads MNHNS; CDR2 reads SASEGT. Trimming took off 6 bases at V and 1 base at J, with 13 bases between the two ends. In DNA, the CDR3 is TGTGCCAGCAGCAACCCGACATACAGCAATCAGCCCCAGCATTTT. Amino acid sequence: CASSNPTYSNQPQHF.

The gene calls are TRBV28 and TRBJ1-3, with a possible D match to TRBD1 (6 bases). The V gene's germline CDR1 is MDHEN and CDR2 SYDVKM. CDR3 length: 15 amino acids. Trimming took 7 bases from V and 0 from J, leaving 13 bases between them. The DNA for the CDR3 is TGTGCCAGCACCAAAATCAGGGGCTCTGGAAACACCATATATTTT. It is translated as CASTKIRGSGNTIYF.

As to this clone: Relative to the germline gene, one junction end is altered; a read error may explain this. The rearrangement links TRBV28 to TRBJ2-5; D may be TRBD2 (6 bases). CDR1 and CDR2 (germline): MDHEN, SYDVKM. The CDR3 covers 12 residues. CDR3 bases: TGTGCCAGCAGTGCTTCGTTGCTAGCGACCGACTTC. Amino acid sequence: CASSASLLATDF.

The chain combines TRBV7-3 with TRBJ2-3, with D hard to call. Trimming took 6 bases from V and 5 from J, leaving 15 bases between them. The CDR3 totals 14 residues. Germline V lookup: CDR1 SGHTA, CDR2 FQGTGA. CDR3 nucleotide sequence: TGTGCCAGCAGTCCCAAAGACTGGGGAGATACGCAGTATTTT. Protein: CASSPKDWGDTQYF.

The sample holds a few counts of this clone. This chain uses TRBV6-1 with TRBJ1-1; tentatively, D is TRBD1 (5 bases). Germline V gives CDR1 MNHNS, CDR2 SASEGT. The V end was cut by 7 bases, the J end by 7 bases, with 13 bases between. The CDR3 consists of 12 residues. CDR3: CASTLGPSEAFF. CDR3 nucleotides: TGTGCCAGCACCCTGGGGCCGAGTGAAGCTTTCTTT.

This chain joins TRBV5-4 and TRBJ2-1, with TRBD2 matching 10 bases. The CDR3 sequence is 15 residues long. With V trimmed by 4 bases and J by 10 bases, 11 bases remained unmatched. Germline V gene lookup returns CDR1 SGHNT and CDR2 YYREEE (reference sequence). CDR3 sequence (DNA): TGTGCCAGCAGCCCGTGGACTAGCGGCGAATCGGAGCAGTTCTTC. It codes for CASSPWTSGESEQFF. The full variable domain, rest sourced from reference TRBV5-4 and TRBJ2-1, is ETGVTQSPTHLIKTRGQQVTLRCSSQSGHNTVSWYQQALGQGPQFIFQYYREEENGRGNFPPRFSGLQFPNYSSELNVNALELDDSALYLCASSPWTSGESEQFFGPGTRLTVL.

The chain has TRBV28 and TRBJ1-5, with 7 bases identical to TRBD1. The V and J ends lost 0 bases and 7 bases, in that order; junction bases with no gene match: 6. This CDR3 is 15 amino acids long. Germline V gene data show CDR1 as MDHEN and CDR2 as SYDVKM. The CDR3 reads CASSLWQGVDQPQHF. In DNA, the CDR3 is TGTGCCAGCAGTTTATGGCAGGGGGTGGACCAGCCCCAGCATTTT.

The chain links TRBV5-6 to TRBJ2-7; D is uncertain. This CDR3 is 13 amino acids long. V was shortened by 3 bases and J by 6 bases, with 13 bases between the two germline ends. The germline CDR1 and CDR2 sequences are SGHDT and YYEEEE. The chain's CDR3 is CASSSGRLSEQYF. In DNA, the CDR3 is TGTGCCAGCAGCTCCGGCCGATTGAGCGAGCAGTACTTC.

V is TRBV7-9 and J is TRBJ2-7, with 7 bases identical to TRBD1. V shed 1 base and J 8 bases; nucleotides not matched to a gene: 2. Germline CDR1 reads SEHNR; CDR2 reads FQNEAQ (reference sequence). The CDR3 consists of 12 residues. The CDR3 reads CASSLVQGQQYF. The CDR3 DNA is TGTGCCAGCAGCTTAGTACAGGGGCAGCAGTACTTC.

The chain uses TRBV9 and TRBJ2-2; the D gene is possibly TRBD1 (8 bases). Germline loops: CDR1 SGDLS, CDR2 YYNGEE. Trimming shortened V by 3 bases and J by 0 bases, and 15 bases separated the two germline ends. This CDR3 has 17 residues. The CDR3 nucleotides read TGTGCCAGCAGCGCAGGCGGGGGACAGGCGAACACCGGGGAGCTGTTTTTT. Translation: CASSAGGGQANTGELFF.

This rearrangement joins TRBV7-9 to TRBJ2-6; D unresolved. V lost 4 bases, J lost 0 bases, and 10 bases lay in between. This CDR3 is 16 amino acids long. Germline CDR1 and CDR2: SEHNR and FQNEAQ (reference sequence). The CDR3 spells CASSSPASSGANVLTF. The CDR3 DNA reads TGTGCCAGCAGCTCGCCGGCCAGCTCTGGGGCCAACGTCCTGACTTTC. The whole variable domain, filled in from reference TRBV7-9 and TRBJ2-6, reads DTGVSQNPRHKITKRGQNVTFRCDPISEHNRLYWYRQTLGQGPEFLTYFQNEAQLEKSRLLSDRFSAERPKGSFSTLEIQRTEQGDSAMYLCASSSPASSGANVLTFGAGSRLTVL.

The V call is TRBV10-3, the J call TRBJ2-2; TRBD2 matches 7 bases. CDR3 length: 17 amino acids. V shed 7 bases, J shed 4 bases, and the junction held 15 bases outside the gene matches. Germline values: CDR1 ENHRY, CDR2 SYGVKD. The CDR3 DNA is TGTGCCATCAACCTAAGGGAGGGGCCCTTAGGCACCGGGGAGCTGTTTTTT. Amino acid sequence: CAINLREGPLGTGELFF.

The V gene is TRBV6-6, the J gene TRBJ1-4; D unresolved. V lost 2 bases, J lost 7 bases, and 11 bases lay in between. The germline V gene has CDR1 MNHNY and CDR2 SVGAGI (reference sequence). CDR3 size: 14 residues. The CDR3 loop reads CASSYARVGEKLFF. CDR3 DNA: TGTGCCAGCAGTTACGCGAGGGTTGGTGAAAAACTGTTTTTT.

The chain couples TRBV2 to TRBJ1-5, with 9 bases matching TRBD1. This CDR3 comprises 13 residues. The V segment lost 9 bases and the J segment 7 bases; nucleotides outside the gene matches: 7. The germline V gene encodes CDR1 SNHLY and CDR2 FYNNEI. In nucleotides, the CDR3 is TGTGCCAGTTGGGGACAGGGTGACCAGCCCCAGCATTTT. Protein: CASWGQGDQPQHF.

This chain uses TRBV7-9 with TRBJ2-2; D may be TRBD2 (6 bases). V shed 5 bases and J shed 4 bases, with 11 bases lying between them. Per the germline V gene, CDR1 is SEHNR and CDR2 is FQNEAQ (reference sequence). CDR3 size: 14 residues. This CDR3 is CASSLGGPTGELFF. Written as DNA, the CDR3 is TGTGCCAGCAGCCTCGGAGGGCCCACCGGGGAGCTGTTTTTT.

This chain connects TRBV5-1 to TRBJ2-5; D remains ambiguous. V gave up 3 bases and J gave up 1 base, with 7 bases separating them. The CDR3 consists of 13 residues. Germline loops: CDR1 SGHRS, CDR2 YFSETQ. This CDR3 is CASSSRVQETQYF. Here the CDR3 DNA reads TGCGCCAGCAGCTCCCGGGTCCAAGAGACCCAGTACTTC.

This chain links TRBV5-1 with TRBJ2-3, with a possible D match to TRBD1 (5 bases). This CDR3 is built from 16 residues. Trimming removed 2 bases from V and 3 bases from J, with 16 bases in between. Germline V gene sequence: CDR1 SGHRS, CDR2 YFSETQ. The CDR3 nucleotides read TGCGCCAGCAGCTTTTCAGGCAGGGCTATAACAGATACGCAGTATTTT. It codes for CASSFSGRAITDTQYF.

The chain couples TRBV30 to TRBJ2-4; D uncertain. The germline V and J ends were trimmed by 4 bases and 3 bases, with 10 bases remaining between them. The V gene's germline CDR1 is GTSNPN and CDR2 SVGIG (reference sequence). The CDR3 covers 13 residues. The CDR3 protein is CAWKGLFKNIQYF. The DNA of the CDR3 is TGTGCCTGGAAAGGGCTATTCAAAAACATTCAGTACTTC.

V and J are TRBV7-9 and TRBJ2-5; the match to TRBD1 covers 11 bases. From germline, CDR1 is SEHNR and CDR2 FQNEAQ (reference sequence). The CDR3 loop spans 16 amino acids. V shed 2 bases, J shed 5 bases, and the junction held 7 bases outside the gene matches. Written as DNA, the CDR3 is TGTGCCAGCAGCTTACCCGGACAGGGGGCGGGGGAGACCCAGTACTTC. Protein: CASSLPGQGAGETQYF.

J is TRBJ2-7 and V is TRBV5-1, with a possible D match to TRBD1 (6 bases). V was shortened by 3 bases and J by 5 bases, with 24 bases between the two germline ends. Germline CDR1 SGHRS, CDR2 YFSETQ. The CDR3 spans 17 residues. CDR3 sequence (DNA): TGCGCCAGCAGCTCGGAACCTTCAGGAGTCGAGGGGGACGAGCAGTACTTC. As protein: CASSSEPSGVEGDEQYF.